One sample yielded the 9 T cell receptor beta chains listed below, sequenced in a study of T cells in Graves' hyperthyroidism and ophthalmopathy. RNA transcripts yielded amplified TCR beta CDR3 regions. TCR CDR3 regions were first amplified by RT-PCR with HTBI primers. TCRdb re-analysed the multiplex PCR reads in MiXCR, keeping a single row per CDR3 protein. The sample shows 250,000 to 300,000 distinct CDR3 sequences, roughly 13% of them seen only once. Sequenced material: blood. The receptors here all came from a woman aged 40 to 49 with Graves' hyperthyroidism.

This clonotype was picked up a small number of times. The chain has TRBV5-4 and TRBJ2-5; 7 positions match TRBD1. Germline lookup yields CDR1 SGHNT and CDR2 YYREEE (reference sequence). Trimming at V came to 0 bases and at J to 5 bases, leaving 4 bases not matched to a gene. The CDR3 extends over 14 amino acids. In nucleotides, the CDR3 is TGTGCCAGCAGCTTGGGACAGGGATGGGAGACCCAGTACTTC. As protein: CASSLGQGWETQYF. Complete variable domain (other parts from reference TRBV5-4 and TRBJ2-5): ETGVTQSPTHLIKTRGQQVTLRCSSQSGHNTVSWYQQALGQGPQFIFQYYREEENGRGNFPPRFSGLQFPNYSSELNVNALELDDSALYLCASSLGQGWETQYFGPGTRLLVL.

This clonotype was seen many times. This chain joins TRBV20-1 and TRBJ2-5; no firm D call. The germline CDR1 and CDR2 sequences are DFQATT and SNEGSKA (reference sequence). The ends were cut back, 3 bases at V and 0 bases at J, with 11 bases in the middle. CDR3 length equals 14 residues. The CDR3 loop reads CSARGFENQETQYF. CDR3 in DNA: TGCAGTGCTAGGGGGTTTGAGAACCAAGAGACCCAGTACTTC.

This clonotype was seen many times. The gene calls are TRBV5-8 and TRBJ1-5; D uncertain. V lost 9 bases, J lost 5 bases, and 9 bases lay in between. The CDR3 runs 11 residues. Germline-derived CDR1 and CDR2 are SGHTS and YDEGEE. In DNA, the CDR3 is TGTGCCAACGGAAGGGATCAGCCCCAGCATTTT. Amino acids: CANGRDQPQHF.

The CDR3 DNA sequence: TGTGCCAGCAGCTTAGATCTCAGGACTAGCGGGAGGATAGAGCAGTACTTC. Its translation: CASSLDLRTSGRIEQYF. The J gene is TRBJ2-7, the V gene TRBV7-2, with 14 bases that match TRBD2. The V segment lost 1 base and the J segment 7 bases; nucleotides outside the gene matches: 9. Germline V gene lookup returns CDR1 SGHTA and CDR2 FQGNSA. The CDR3 is made up of 17 amino acids.

This clonotype was seen repeatedly, ten times or more. The chain carries TRBV28 and TRBJ2-7; the D call may be TRBD1 or TRBD2 (5 bases each). Germline assignment: CDR1 MDHEN and CDR2 SYDVKM. The germline V and J ends were trimmed by 1 base and 7 bases, with 23 bases remaining between them. This CDR3 region has 17 residues. CDR3 protein: CASSLLMTGLRVREQYF. The CDR3 DNA is TGTGCCAGCAGTTTATTAATGACGGGGCTTCGGGTGAGGGAGCAGTACTTC. Variable domain in full (rest from reference TRBV28 and TRBJ2-7): DVKVTQSSRYLVKRTGEKVFLECVQDMDHENMFWYRQDPGLGLRLIYFSYDVKMKEKGDIPEGYSVSREKKERFSLILESASTNQTSMYLCASSLLMTGLRVREQYFGPGTRLTVT.

There are a few counts of this clonotype. The chain is built from TRBV6-1 and TRBJ2-7, with 16 bases that match TRBD2. Germline CDR1 is MNHNS and CDR2 is SASEGT. The V segment lost 5 bases and the J segment 7 bases; nucleotides outside the gene matches: 8. The CDR3 contains 16 residues. The CDR3 loop reads CASSRPGLAGGGEQYF. CDR3 DNA: TGTGCCAGCAGTCGACCGGGACTAGCGGGAGGGGGGGAGCAGTACTTC.

This clonotype was observed many times. The J gene is TRBJ1-2, the V gene TRBV2, with 8 bases identical to TRBD1. Germline V lookup: CDR1 SNHLY, CDR2 FYNNEI. Germline trimming cut 7 bases from V and 5 bases from J; bases unmatched to any gene: 15. CDR3 length: 16 amino acids. CDR3 sequence (DNA): TGTGCCAGCAAAGGGACAGGCCTTAGGGTCCCTTATGGCTACACCTTC. This gives the protein CASKGTGLRVPYGYTF.

This clonotype was recorded many times. The chain links TRBV10-3 to TRBJ1-2; D gene unclear. Trimming took 5 bases from V and 2 from J, leaving 9 bases between them. Germline lookup yields CDR1 ENHRY and CDR2 SYGVKD. There are 13 residues in the CDR3. CDR3 DNA: TGTGCCATCAGTTACGCGGAGAACTATGGCTACACCTTC. This encodes CAISYAENYGYTF.

This clonotype appeared many times. This chain joins TRBV28 and TRBJ2-1; TRBD2 might be the D (6 bases). The CDR3 has 14 amino acids. Germline CDR1 reads MDHEN; CDR2 reads SYDVKM. Trimming took 5 bases from V and 5 from J, leaving 13 bases between them. The CDR3 protein is CASSDPGLDNEQFF. The CDR3 bases are TGTGCCAGCAGTGATCCGGGACTGGACAATGAGCAGTTCTTC.